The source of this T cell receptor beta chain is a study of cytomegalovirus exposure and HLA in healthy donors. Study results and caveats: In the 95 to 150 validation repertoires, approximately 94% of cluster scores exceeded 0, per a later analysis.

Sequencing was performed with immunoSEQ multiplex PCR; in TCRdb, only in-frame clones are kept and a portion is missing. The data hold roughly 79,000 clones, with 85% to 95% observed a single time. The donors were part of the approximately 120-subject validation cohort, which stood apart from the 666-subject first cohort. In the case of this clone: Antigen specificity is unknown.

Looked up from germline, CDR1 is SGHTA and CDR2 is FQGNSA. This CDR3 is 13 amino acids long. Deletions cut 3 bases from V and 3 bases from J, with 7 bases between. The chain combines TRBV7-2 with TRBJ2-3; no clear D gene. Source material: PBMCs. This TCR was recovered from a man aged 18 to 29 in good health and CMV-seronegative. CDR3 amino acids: CASSFRLTDTQYF. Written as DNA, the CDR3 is TGTGCCAGCAGCTTCCGACTGACAGATACGCAGTATTTT.